Each of the 23 T cell receptor beta chains below was sequenced from the same sample in a study of blood T cell repertoires in COVID-19. Assay: immunoSEQ multiplex PCR; the TCRdb copy retains only in-frame clones and omits some. The sample lists a few hundred thousand clones, roughly 90% occurring once. Sequencing was carried out using PBMCs or T cells enriched from blood (not recorded which). Source of these receptors: a woman aged 30 to 39 who had recovered from COVID-19.

The chain couples TRBV9 to TRBJ2-1; TRBD2 is a possible D gene (5 bases). The CDR3 consists of 15 residues. Germline V CDR1 and CDR2: SGDLS, YYNGEE. Trimming left V 6 bases short and J 3 bases short, with 16 bases between. DNA for the CDR3: TGTGCCAGCACCACGGACTTGTGGGACTACAATGAGCAGTTCTTC. This translates into CASTTDLWDYNEQFF.

The sample holds a few counts of this clone. The gene calls are TRBV9 and TRBJ1-2, with TRBD1 identical over 7 bases. Germline trimming cut 3 bases from V and 4 bases from J; bases unmatched to any gene: 3. Germline loops: CDR1 SGDLS, CDR2 YYNGEE. This CDR3 region has 13 residues. The CDR3 is CASSARTGYGYTF. The DNA for the CDR3 is TGTGCCAGCAGCGCTAGGACAGGCTATGGCTACACCTTC.

V gene TRBV27 combines with J gene TRBJ2-7; 7 bases match TRBD2. This CDR3 is 15 amino acids long. V shed 4 bases, J shed 3 bases, and the junction held 9 bases outside the gene matches. Per the germline V gene, CDR1 is MNHEY and CDR2 is SMNVEV (reference sequence). The chain's CDR3 is CASSSLRGSYYEQYF. The CDR3 nucleotides are TGTGCCAGCAGTTCGCTGCGCGGGAGTTACTACGAGCAGTACTTC.

J is TRBJ1-1 and V is TRBV6-5; D remains unclear. Trimming shortened V by 0 bases and J by 10 bases, and 12 bases separated the two germline ends. Germline values: CDR1 MNHEY, CDR2 SVGAGI. The CDR3 runs to 13 residues. The CDR3 loop reads CASSYSALSSAFF. DNA for the CDR3: TGTGCCAGCAGTTACTCCGCTTTGAGTTCAGCTTTCTTT.

This clone was observed at least ten times. This chain joins TRBV12-3 or TRBV12-4 and TRBJ2-5; D possibly corresponds to TRBD2 (7 bases). V was cut by 5 bases and J by 7 bases, with 14 bases left in between. This CDR3 has 13 residues. The CDR3 protein is CASSLGQRGTQYF. As DNA, the CDR3 is TGTGCCAGCAGTCTCGGACAGCGGGGGACCCAGTACTTC.

This chain connects TRBV6-6 to TRBJ1-2, with a weak D call TRBD1 (5 bases). V was shortened by 6 bases and J by 4 bases, with 15 bases between the two germline ends. Germline V gene data show CDR1 as MNHNY and CDR2 as SVGAGI (reference sequence). The CDR3 is 14 amino acids. CDR3 DNA sequence: TGTGCCAGCAGGAGAGAAACAGGAGCCTATGGCTACACCTTC. Amino acids: CASRRETGAYGYTF.

This chain connects TRBV5-1 to TRBJ2-3, with TRBD2 as a possible D gene (6 bases). Deletions cut 4 bases from V and 0 bases from J, with 15 bases between. Germline loops: CDR1 SGHRS, CDR2 YFSETQ. The CDR3 sequence is 16 residues long. Written as DNA, the CDR3 is TGCGCCAGCAGCGCCTCGGGGAGCGGGAGCACAGATACGCAGTATTTT. Protein: CASSASGSGSTDTQYF.

This clone was seen a few times. V is TRBV4-2 and J is TRBJ2-3; 11 nucleotides agree with TRBD2. This CDR3 contains 16 residues. The germline gives CDR1 LGHNA, CDR2 YNFKEQ. The J segment lost 5 bases and the V segment lost 0 bases, leaving 4 bases of the junction unmatched. CDR3 DNA sequence: TGTGCCAGCAGCCAAGATCTAGCGGGGGGCAGAGATACGCAGTATTTT. Its translation is CASSQDLAGGRDTQYF.

The gene calls are TRBV14 and TRBJ2-7, with 11 bases matching TRBD1. V trimming: 3 bases; J trimming: 3 bases; junction bases outside the gene matches: 4. Germline CDR1 SGHDN, CDR2 FVKESK. There are 15 residues in the CDR3. CDR3 nucleotide sequence: TGTGCCAGCAGCCAGGGACAGGGGGGCTTCTACGAGCAGTACTTC. This translates into CASSQGQGGFYEQYF.

This chain uses TRBV24-1 with TRBJ2-5; tentative D call: TRBD2 (5 bases). The CDR3 loop spans 15 amino acids. V was shortened by 5 bases and J by 1 base, with 13 bases between the two germline ends. Germline CDR1 KGHDR, CDR2 SFDVKD. The CDR3 is CATSGGLRGQETQYF. CDR3 DNA: TGTGCCACCAGTGGAGGCCTCCGGGGCCAAGAGACCCAGTACTTC.

The rearrangement links TRBV28 to TRBJ1-6; the match to TRBD1 covers 7 bases. V lost 7 bases, J lost 7 bases, and 10 bases stayed unmatched. The CDR3 is made up of 15 amino acids. CDR1 and CDR2 (germline): MDHEN, SYDVKM. The CDR3 protein is CASTMTGKRNSPLHF. CDR3 sequence (DNA): TGTGCCAGCACCATGACAGGGAAGAGAAATTCACCCCTCCACTTT.

This clone occurred once. The chain uses TRBV11-3 and TRBJ2-5; TRBD2 aligns across 16 bases. V shed 4 bases, J shed 7 bases, and the junction held 6 bases outside the gene matches. This CDR3 has 16 residues. The germline CDR1 and CDR2 sequences are SGHNT and YENEEA. The CDR3 region is CASSWGLAGGQGTQYF. The CDR3 nucleotides read TGTGCCAGCAGCTGGGGACTAGCGGGGGGGCAGGGGACCCAGTACTTC.

Concerning this clone itself: Distinct nucleotide sequences in the sample also encode this CDR3. This chain links TRBV7-9 with TRBJ1-2; a weak D match, TRBD1 (6 bases). Germline V gene data show CDR1 as SEHNR and CDR2 as FQNEAQ (reference sequence). Trimming pared 3 bases from V and 6 bases from J, leaving 11 bases between. The CDR3 covers 13 residues. CDR3: CASSLAGADGYTF. In DNA, the CDR3 is TGTGCCAGCAGCTTGGCAGGGGCGGATGGCTACACCTTC.

J is TRBJ1-2 and V is TRBV4-3, with D tentatively TRBD1 (5 bases). Germline V gene sequence: CDR1 LGHNA, CDR2 YSLEER. The V gene lost 1 base and the J gene lost 4 bases, with 19 bases spanning the gap. The CDR3 consists of 17 residues. CDR3 sequence reads: CASSQVPGRRGTYGYTF. The CDR3 nucleotides read TGCGCCAGCAGCCAAGTCCCCGGGCGGAGGGGAACCTATGGCTACACCTTC.

This chain links TRBV29-1 with TRBJ1-3; D may be TRBD1 (6 bases). Between the trimmed V and J ends, which lost 4 bases and 5 bases, there was a span of 21 bases. This CDR3 is 16 amino acids long. CDR1 and CDR2 from the germline V gene are SQVTM and ANQGSEA. The CDR3 bases are TGCAGCGTTGCTCTTGGGAGGGGGGGCTATAGAAACACCATATATTTT. Its translation: CSVALGRGGYRNTIYF.

V usage is TRBV12-3 or TRBV12-4 and J usage is TRBJ1-2; the match to TRBD1 covers 7 bases. V gave up 5 bases and J gave up 2 bases; unmatched junction bases: 2. The CDR3 consists of 13 residues. The CDR3 protein is CASSQGQNYGYTF. CDR3 bases: TGTGCCAGCAGTCAGGGACAGAACTATGGCTACACCTTC.

This sequence joins TRBV2 and TRBJ1-1; D is ambiguous. V lost 6 bases, J lost 4 bases, and 15 bases lay in between. CDR3 length: 14 residues. Germline V gene data show CDR1 as SNHLY and CDR2 as FYNNEI. The CDR3 region is CASSQTVTGTEAFF. The CDR3 DNA reads TGTGCCAGCAGCCAAACCGTCACCGGCACTGAAGCTTTCTTT.

This clone was detected once. The chain links TRBV21-1 to TRBJ2-7; the table's TRBD1 call for D was not verified on the DNA. TRBV21-1 is an annotated pseudogene. CDR3 length equals 15 residues. CDR3 in amino acids: CASSSIGQALYEQYF. As DNA, the CDR3 is TGTGCCAGCAGCTCGATAGGACAGGCTCTATACGAGCAGTACTTC.

The chain has TRBV5-4 and TRBJ2-5; tentatively, D is TRBD2 (7 bases). V gave up 4 bases and J gave up 5 bases, with 15 bases separating them. Germline V gene data show CDR1 as SGHNT and CDR2 as YYREEE (reference sequence). CDR3 size: 14 residues. CDR3: CASSTAKGGETQYF. CDR3 nucleotides: TGTGCCAGCAGCACGGCCAAGGGGGGGGAGACCCAGTACTTC. The variable domain in full, with the rest retrieved from reference TRBV5-4 and TRBJ2-5, is ETGVTQSPTHLIKTRGQQVTLRCSSQSGHNTVSWYQQALGQGPQFIFQYYREEENGRGNFPPRFSGLQFPNYSSELNVNALELDDSALYLCASSTAKGGETQYFGPGTRLLVL.

This clone was counted once. CDR3 loop: CASSDQGADNSPLHF. The CDR3 DNA reads as TGCGCCAGCAGTGACCAGGGGGCAGATAATTCACCCCTCCACTTT. V and J are TRBV10-2 and TRBJ1-6; 8 nucleotides align to TRBD1. Trimming at V came to 3 bases and at J to 5 bases, leaving 3 bases not matched to a gene. The CDR3 sequence is 15 residues long. Looked up from germline, CDR1 is WSHSY and CDR2 is SAAADI.

V is TRBV18 and J is TRBJ2-3; TRBD2 aligns across 8 bases. CDR1 KGHSH and CDR2 LQKENI come from the germline V gene. The CDR3 spans 15 residues. After removal of 2 bases from V and 1 base from J, the junction contained 2 bases not matched to a gene. CDR3 region: CASSPSSGGTDTQYF. The CDR3 bases are TGTGCCAGCTCACCAAGTAGCGGGGGCACAGATACGCAGTATTTT.

The chain carries TRBV18 and TRBJ2-5, with D perhaps matching TRBD2 (5 bases). Per germline, CDR1 KGHSH and CDR2 LQKENI. The CDR3 is 15 residues long. The germline V and J ends were trimmed by 1 base and 0 bases, with 9 bases remaining between them. The CDR3 DNA sequence: TGTGCCAGCTCACCACTCAGCGGTCACCAAGAGACCCAGTACTTC. The encoded protein is CASSPLSGHQETQYF.

The chain employs TRBV28 and TRBJ2-2; 7 bases align to TRBD2. Germline trimming cut 5 bases from V and 5 bases from J; bases unmatched to any gene: 14. Germline CDR1 is MDHEN and CDR2 is SYDVKM. The CDR3 is 17 residues long. CDR3 protein: CASSRARLAQGTGELFF. The CDR3 region has the DNA TGTGCCAGCAGTCGCGCTAGACTAGCCCAGGGAACCGGGGAGCTGTTTTTT.